This entry features one TCR beta chain sequence. The ends lost 5 bases at V and 4 bases at J; junction bases unmatched: 2. The CDR3 is 13 amino acids. Germline assignment: CDR1 SGHTA and CDR2 FQGTGA. TCRdb used MiXCR to reprocess the 5' RACE reads, holding one entry per CDR3 protein. The data show about 32,000 distinct CDR3 sequences, roughly a quarter seen once. The chain carries TRBV7-3 and TRBJ2-4; 7 bases map to TRBD1. The sequence was obtained from a female donor with breast cancer. The sample taken for sequencing was memory CD4+ T cells sorted from blood. Regarding subset: memory CD4+ T cells, CD4+CD45RO+CD25-. Here the CDR3 DNA reads TGTGCCAGCAGCCTGGGACAGAAAAACATTCAGTACTTC. This gives the protein CASSLGQKNIQYF.